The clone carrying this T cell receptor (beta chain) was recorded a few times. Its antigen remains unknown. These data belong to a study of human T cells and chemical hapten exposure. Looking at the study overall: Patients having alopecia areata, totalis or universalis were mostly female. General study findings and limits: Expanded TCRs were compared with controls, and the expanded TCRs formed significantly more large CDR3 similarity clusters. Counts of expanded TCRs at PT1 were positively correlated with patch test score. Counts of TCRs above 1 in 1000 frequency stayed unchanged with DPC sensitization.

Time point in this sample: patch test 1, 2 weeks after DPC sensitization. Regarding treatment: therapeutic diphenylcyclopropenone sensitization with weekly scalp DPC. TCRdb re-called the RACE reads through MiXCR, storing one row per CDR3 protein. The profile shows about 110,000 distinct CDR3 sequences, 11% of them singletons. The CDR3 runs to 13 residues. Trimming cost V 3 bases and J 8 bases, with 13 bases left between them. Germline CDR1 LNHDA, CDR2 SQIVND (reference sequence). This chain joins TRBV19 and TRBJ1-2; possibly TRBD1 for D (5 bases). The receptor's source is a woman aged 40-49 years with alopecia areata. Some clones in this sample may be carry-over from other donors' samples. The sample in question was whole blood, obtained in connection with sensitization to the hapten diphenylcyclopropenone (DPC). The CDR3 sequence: CASSMRQISGYTF. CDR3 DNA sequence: TGTGCCAGTAGTATGAGACAGATCTCCGGCTACACCTTC.